This entry lists 15 T cell receptor beta chains sequenced from one sample in a study of T cell repertoires in ileal Crohn's disease. TCRdb's table, derived via immunoSEQ multiplex PCR, lists solely in-frame clones and lacks some. The sample contains roughly 15,000 clones, about 75% of which appear only once. Sequenced material: ileal tissue. Receptors were obtained from an adult with Crohn's disease.

The chain couples TRBV19 to TRBJ2-1, with TRBD2 matching over 10 bases. CDR3 length: 14 residues. V dropped 5 bases and J dropped 6; count of bases not matched to a gene: 4. Germline V gives CDR1 LNHDA, CDR2 SQIVND (reference sequence). The CDR3 sequence is CASSGLAAVNEQFF. The CDR3 region has the DNA TGTGCCAGTAGTGGACTAGCGGCCGTCAATGAGCAGTTCTTC.

The chain recombines TRBV11-2 with TRBJ2-3; 9 nucleotides match TRBD1. This CDR3 comprises 14 residues. Losses at the gene ends were 1 base for V and 11 bases for J; bases not matched to a gene: 7. CDR1 and CDR2 (germline): SGHAT, FQNNGV. This CDR3 is CASSLGTGEFGQYF. The CDR3 nucleotides read TGTGCCAGCAGCTTAGGGACAGGGGAGTTTGGGCAGTATTTT.

The rearrangement links TRBV28 to TRBJ2-7, with 7 bases fitting TRBD1. J lost 1 base, V lost 5 bases, and 8 bases had no gene match. The CDR3 spans 15 residues. Germline CDR1 and CDR2: MDHEN and SYDVKM. CDR3 DNA: TGTGCCAGCAGTCCCCTATCACAGGGGTCCTACGAGCAGTACTTC. Protein sequence: CASSPLSQGSYEQYF.

This clone was detected once. The chain joins TRBV18 to TRBJ1-2; a weak D match, TRBD1 (5 bases). V lost 3 bases to trimming and J lost 8 bases, with 13 bases between them. This CDR3 is built from 13 residues. In germline, CDR1 is KGHSH, CDR2 LQKENI. CDR3 sequence reads: CASSPSQEKGYTF. The DNA for the CDR3 is TGTGCCAGCTCACCGTCACAGGAGAAGGGCTACACCTTC.

This clone has just a few counts. The rearrangement links TRBV6-5 to TRBJ1-1, with D hard to call. CDR1 is MNHEY and CDR2 is SVGAGI in the germline V gene. V dropped 0 bases and J dropped 8 bases, with 13 bases sitting between them. The CDR3 extends over 14 amino acids. Here the CDR3 DNA reads TGTGCCAGCAGTTACTCCCAGAGGGTTCCCGAAGCTTTCTTT. Translated: CASSYSQRVPEAFF.

This chain joins TRBV6-4 and TRBJ2-3, with 9 bases that match TRBD2. With V trimmed by 3 bases and J by 0 bases, 4 bases remained unmatched. The CDR3 length is 16 residues. CDR1 is MRHNA, CDR2 SNTAGT, per germline. The CDR3 DNA follows: TGTGCCAGCAGTGAGGGTAGCGGGGGAAGCACAGATACGCAGTATTTT. Amino acid sequence: CASSEGSGGSTDTQYF.

The chain combines TRBV5-1 with TRBJ1-4, with TRBD1 matching 9 bases. The trim removed 1 base at V and 6 bases at J, leaving 4 bases unmatched. Germline V gene lookup returns CDR1 SGHRS and CDR2 YFSETQ. The CDR3 totals 15 residues. In DNA form, the CDR3 reads TGCGCCAGCAGCTTGACCGGGACAGGGTATGAAAAACTGTTTTTT. It is translated as CASSLTGTGYEKLFF.

This rearrangement joins TRBV7-9 to TRBJ2-6; 7 bases align to TRBD1. The V and J ends lost 5 bases and 0 bases, in that order; junction bases with no gene match: 10. Looked up from germline, CDR1 is SEHNR and CDR2 is FQNEAQ (reference sequence). CDR3 length: 18 residues. This CDR3 reads CASSTRTGGGSGANVLTF. Written as DNA, the CDR3 is TGTGCCAGCAGCACGAGGACAGGTGGGGGCTCTGGGGCCAACGTCCTGACTTTC.

Comments on this clone: The sample contains more than one DNA sequence encoding this CDR3. The chain links TRBV2 to TRBJ1-5; D unresolved. This CDR3 contains 14 residues. The V gene lost 0 bases and the J gene lost 7 bases, with 10 bases spanning the gap. Germline V gives CDR1 SNHLY, CDR2 FYNNEI. The CDR3 protein is CASSEATRGQPQHF. DNA for the CDR3: TGTGCCAGCAGTGAAGCCACCCGGGGACAGCCCCAGCATTTT.

The chain couples TRBV5-4 to TRBJ1-2; 7 bases align to TRBD1. There are 13 residues in the CDR3. Germline V gene lookup returns CDR1 SGHNT and CDR2 YYREEE (reference sequence). V lost 4 bases to trimming and J lost 4 bases; unmatched junction nucleotides: 4. CDR3 nucleotides: TGTGCCAGCAGCCAATCAGGGGGCTATGGCTACACCTTC. Protein: CASSQSGGYGYTF.

This rearrangement joins TRBV6-4 to TRBJ2-3, with 12 positions matching TRBD2. The germline V gene encodes CDR1 MRHNA and CDR2 SNTAGT. V lost 4 bases to trimming and J lost 1 base; unmatched junction nucleotides: 0. The CDR3 is 15 residues long. This chain's CDR3 is CASSGTSGGTDTQYF. In nucleotides, the CDR3 is TGTGCCAGCAGTGGGACTAGCGGGGGCACAGATACGCAGTATTTT.

J is TRBJ2-3 and V is TRBV11-3; 8 bases align to TRBD2. The junction had 12 bases not matched to a gene; V was cut back by 2 bases and J by 5 bases. Germline CDR1 is SGHNT and CDR2 is YENEEA. CDR3 length: 17 amino acids. CDR3 coding DNA: TGTGCCAGCAGCTTACCCCTTGAAGCGGGAGTTGTAGATACGCAGTATTTT. Protein sequence: CASSLPLEAGVVDTQYF.

The V and J genes are TRBV5-4 and TRBJ2-5; 9 bases agree with TRBD1. The CDR3 spans 14 residues. Germline V gene lookup returns CDR1 SGHNT and CDR2 YYREEE (reference sequence). Unmatched junction bases numbered 2, after V lost 2 bases and J lost 3 bases. The CDR3 sequence is CASSFGDREETQYF. The CDR3 region has the DNA TGTGCCAGCAGCTTCGGGGACAGGGAAGAGACCCAGTACTTC.

This clone is classed as medium-sized (0.01 to 0.1%). This chain links TRBV18 with TRBJ1-4, with no clear D. Trimming left V 4 bases short and J 4 bases short, with 10 bases between. CDR1 and CDR2 from the germline V gene are KGHSH and LQKENI. The CDR3 spans 14 residues. The CDR3 region has the DNA TGTGCCAGCTCACAACAAGCGGATAATGAAAAACTGTTTTTT. This sequence encodes CASSQQADNEKLFF.

To note about this clone: The same CDR3 can be traced to other DNA sequences in this sample. This chain connects TRBV5-1 to TRBJ1-2; no definite D call. The ends were cut back, 0 bases at V and 0 bases at J, with 9 bases in the middle. CDR1 SGHRS and CDR2 YFSETQ come from the germline V gene. This CDR3 comprises 15 residues. The CDR3 protein is CASSLDPQTNYGYTF. CDR3 nucleotide sequence: TGCGCCAGCAGCTTGGATCCTCAGACTAACTATGGCTACACCTTC.